In its sample, the clone carrying this T cell receptor beta chain was seen once. Its antigen is not known. The V gene lost 5 bases and the J gene lost 0 bases, with 3 bases spanning the gap. Looked up from germline, CDR1 is MNHNS and CDR2 is SASEGT. The CDR3 is 12 amino acids. The data originate from a study of T cells in narcolepsy. Study-wide background: Patients with NT1 or NT2 and healthy control donors were enrolled. Study-level results: Healthy controls reportedly lacked the autoreactive clonotypes serially found in patients' blood. Autoreactive HCRT-specific and TRIB2-specific clonotypes were marked in same-patient CSF-versus-blood CD4+ comparisons.

This table comes from immunoSEQ multiplex PCR, and its TCRdb copy is limited to in-frame clones, with some not included. The profile covers 23,000 or so clones, with about four fifths appearing a single time and approximately 1.4% taken by the ten largest. The chain uses TRBV6-1 and TRBJ2-3; the D is unclear. This clonotype originated in a human donor with narcolepsy. The specimen sequenced was CD45RA- memory CD4+ T cells from PBMCs. This CDR3 is CASSSSTDTQYF. DNA of the CDR3: TGTGCCAGCAGTAGCAGCACAGATACGCAGTATTTT.